This passage covers 8 T cell receptor beta chains from one sample sequenced in a study of blood T cells in healthy people across ages. Alongside a J-beta primer mix, a sample-barcoded 5' primer served in a second PCR lasting roughly 7 to 12 cycles. MiXCR was run by TCRdb on the 5' RACE reads, yielding one entry per CDR3 protein. In the table there are roughly 410,000 distinct CDR3 sequences, roughly half of which are singletons. Specimen: blood. The receptors come from a man aged 55-75 years in good health.

This chain links TRBV7-2 with TRBJ2-5, with D hard to call. This CDR3 is built from 13 residues. V was pared by 4 bases and J by 11 bases, with 17 bases between. The germline V gene encodes CDR1 SGHTA and CDR2 FQGNSA. The DNA for the CDR3 is TGTGCCAGCAGCTACCGGGCTGGCAATGAGCAGTACTTC. It encodes CASSYRAGNEQYF.

The rearrangement joins TRBV18 to TRBJ2-5; 8 nucleotides line up with TRBD2. The V gene's germline CDR1 is KGHSH and CDR2 LQKENI. V trimming: 2 bases; J trimming: 11 bases; junction bases outside the gene matches: 16. This CDR3 region has 16 residues. The CDR3 DNA reads TGTGCCAGCTCACCAGGCGGGTCGGGGGGGCCAGATGAGCAGTACTTC. This codes for CASSPGGSGGPDEQYF.

The chain is built from TRBV6-5 and TRBJ1-2; D gene uncertain. The CDR3 is 14 residues long. Germline V lookup: CDR1 MNHEY, CDR2 SVGAGI. V was pared by 3 bases and J by 6 bases, with 14 bases between. CDR3 residues: CASSYDRNIHGYTF. CDR3 in DNA: TGTGCCAGCAGTTATGATCGGAATATCCATGGCTACACCTTC.

This clonotype was recorded a few times. The chain has TRBV7-2 and TRBJ2-1; 12 bases fit TRBD2. The germline V gene encodes CDR1 SGHTA and CDR2 FQGNSA. This CDR3 contains 15 residues. J lost 12 bases, V lost 4 bases, and 10 bases had no gene match. CDR3 sequence reads: CASSSGLAGTSAQFF. For the CDR3, the DNA is TGTGCCAGCAGCTCTGGACTAGCGGGAACCTCTGCGCAGTTCTTC.

A few counts support this clonotype. This rearrangement joins TRBV10-3 to TRBJ1-2; D might be TRBD1 (5 bases). Germline-derived CDR1 and CDR2 are ENHRY and SYGVKD. The V end was cut by 4 bases, the J end by 3 bases, with 15 bases between. There are 15 residues in the CDR3. CDR3 DNA sequence: TGTGCCATCAGTGGGGGCCTGCAGGGTGACTATGGCTACACCTTC. Translation gives CAISGGLQGDYGYTF.

The J gene is TRBJ2-3, the V gene TRBV2, with TRBD2 identical over 8 bases. CDR1 and CDR2 (germline): SNHLY, FYNNEI. The length of the CDR3 is 14 residues. The V segment lost 7 bases and the J segment 4 bases; nucleotides outside the gene matches: 7. The CDR3 bases are TGTGCCAGCACGCTTAGCGGGGCCTCAGATACGCAGTATTTT. Its protein is CASTLSGASDTQYF.

This clonotype appeared a few times. The chain links TRBV4-1 to TRBJ2-3, with D maybe TRBD2 (5 bases). V was clipped by 2 bases and J by 2 bases, with 11 bases between them. The germline V gene has CDR1 MGHRA and CDR2 YSYEKL. The CDR3 covers 15 residues. CDR3 nucleotide sequence: TGCGCCAGCAGCCAACCCGGACTCGACACAGATACGCAGTATTTT. Translation gives CASSQPGLDTDTQYF.

This clonotype was counted between two and nine times. V usage is TRBV6-2 or TRBV6-3 and J usage is TRBJ1-2; weak D call: TRBD1 (5 bases). With 6 bases removed from V and 0 bases from J, the gap between germline ends came to 8 bases. This CDR3 is 13 amino acids long. Germline CDR1 and CDR2: MNHEY and SVGEGT. The CDR3 here is CASRETANYGYTF. DNA for the CDR3: TGTGCCAGCAGAGAGACAGCTAACTATGGCTACACCTTC.